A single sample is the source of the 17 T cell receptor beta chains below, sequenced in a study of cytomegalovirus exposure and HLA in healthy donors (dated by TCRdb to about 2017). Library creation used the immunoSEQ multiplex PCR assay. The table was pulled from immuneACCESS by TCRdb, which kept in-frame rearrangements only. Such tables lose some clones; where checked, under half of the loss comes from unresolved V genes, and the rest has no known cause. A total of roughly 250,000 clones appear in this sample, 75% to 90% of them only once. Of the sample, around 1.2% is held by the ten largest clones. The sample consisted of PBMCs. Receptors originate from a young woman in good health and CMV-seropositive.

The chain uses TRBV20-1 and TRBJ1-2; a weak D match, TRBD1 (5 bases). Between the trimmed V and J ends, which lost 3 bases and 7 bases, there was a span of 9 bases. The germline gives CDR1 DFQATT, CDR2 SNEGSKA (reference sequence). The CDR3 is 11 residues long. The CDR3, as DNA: TGCAGTGCTAGGACAGTGCCTGGCTACACCTTC. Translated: CSARTVPGYTF.

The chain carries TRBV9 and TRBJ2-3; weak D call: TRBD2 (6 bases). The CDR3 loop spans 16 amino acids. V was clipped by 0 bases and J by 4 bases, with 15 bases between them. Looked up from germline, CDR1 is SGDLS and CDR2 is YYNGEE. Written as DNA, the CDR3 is TGTGCCAGCAGCGTAGATACGGGAGCCCGGGCAGATACGCAGTATTTT. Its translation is CASSVDTGARADTQYF.

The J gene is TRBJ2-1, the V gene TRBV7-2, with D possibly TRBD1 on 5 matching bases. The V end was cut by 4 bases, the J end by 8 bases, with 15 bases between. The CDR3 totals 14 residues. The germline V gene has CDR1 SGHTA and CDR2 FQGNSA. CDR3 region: CASSWGQGLDEQFF. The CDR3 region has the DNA TGTGCCAGCAGCTGGGGCCAAGGGTTGGATGAGCAGTTCTTC.

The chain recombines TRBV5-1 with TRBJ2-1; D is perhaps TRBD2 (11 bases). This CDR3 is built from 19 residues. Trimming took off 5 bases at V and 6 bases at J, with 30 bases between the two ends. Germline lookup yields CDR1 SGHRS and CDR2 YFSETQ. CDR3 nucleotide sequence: TGCGCCAGCAGGAACCGGGACAGGGGTAGCGGGAGGGCCCTCAATGAGCAGTTCTTC. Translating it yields CASRNRDRGSGRALNEQFF.

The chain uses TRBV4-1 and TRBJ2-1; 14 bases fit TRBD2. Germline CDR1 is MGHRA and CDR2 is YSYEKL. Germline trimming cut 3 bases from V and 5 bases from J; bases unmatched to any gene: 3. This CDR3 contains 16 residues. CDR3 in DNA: TGCGCCAGCAGCCATCCGGGACTAGCGGGGGACAATGAGCAGTTCTTC. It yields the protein CASSHPGLAGDNEQFF.

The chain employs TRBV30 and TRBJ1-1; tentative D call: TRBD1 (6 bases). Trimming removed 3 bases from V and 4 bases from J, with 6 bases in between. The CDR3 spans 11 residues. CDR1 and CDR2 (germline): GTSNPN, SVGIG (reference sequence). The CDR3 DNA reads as TGTGCCTGGAGGGACAGCACTGAAGCTTTCTTT. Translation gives CAWRDSTEAFF.

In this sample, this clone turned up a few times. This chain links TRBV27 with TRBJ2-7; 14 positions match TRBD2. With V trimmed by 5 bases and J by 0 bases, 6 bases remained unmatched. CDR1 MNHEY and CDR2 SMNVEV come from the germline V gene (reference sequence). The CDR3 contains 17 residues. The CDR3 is CASSPGTSGSDSYEQYF. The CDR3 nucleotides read TGTGCCAGCAGTCCCGGGACTAGCGGGAGTGACTCCTACGAGCAGTACTTC.

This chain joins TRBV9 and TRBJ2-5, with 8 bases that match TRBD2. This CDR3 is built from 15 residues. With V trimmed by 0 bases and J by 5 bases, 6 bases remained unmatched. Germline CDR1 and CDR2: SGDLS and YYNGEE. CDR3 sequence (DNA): TGTGCCAGCAGCGTAGCGGGAGGGCCCGGGGAGACCCAGTACTTC. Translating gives CASSVAGGPGETQYF.

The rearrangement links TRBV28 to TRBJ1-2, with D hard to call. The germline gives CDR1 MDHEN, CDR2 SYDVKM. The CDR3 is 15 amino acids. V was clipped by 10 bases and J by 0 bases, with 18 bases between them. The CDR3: CATLSGPGPNYGYTF. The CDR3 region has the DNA TGTGCCACGCTTTCGGGTCCGGGTCCTAACTATGGCTACACCTTC.

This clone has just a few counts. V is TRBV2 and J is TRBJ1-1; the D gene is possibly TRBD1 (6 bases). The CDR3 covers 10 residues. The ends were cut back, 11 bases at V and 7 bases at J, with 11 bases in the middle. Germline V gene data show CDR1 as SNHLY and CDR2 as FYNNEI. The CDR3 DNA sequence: TGTGCCTGCCAACAGGGTGAAGCTTTCTTT. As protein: CACQQGEAFF.

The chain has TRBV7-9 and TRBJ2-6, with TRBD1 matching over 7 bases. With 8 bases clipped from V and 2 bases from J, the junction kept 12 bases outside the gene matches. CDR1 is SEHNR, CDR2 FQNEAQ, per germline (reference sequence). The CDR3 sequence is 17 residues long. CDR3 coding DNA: TGTGCCAGCTCCTTAGTGGTAGACAGGGCTGGGGCCAACGTCCTGACTTTC. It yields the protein CASSLVVDRAGANVLTF.

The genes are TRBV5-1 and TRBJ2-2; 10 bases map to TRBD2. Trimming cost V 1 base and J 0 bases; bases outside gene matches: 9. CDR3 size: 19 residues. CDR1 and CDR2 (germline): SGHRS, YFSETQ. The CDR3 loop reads CASSLWSGRALPNTGELFF. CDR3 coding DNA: TGCGCCAGCAGCTTGTGGAGCGGGAGGGCCCTCCCGAACACCGGGGAGCTGTTTTTT.

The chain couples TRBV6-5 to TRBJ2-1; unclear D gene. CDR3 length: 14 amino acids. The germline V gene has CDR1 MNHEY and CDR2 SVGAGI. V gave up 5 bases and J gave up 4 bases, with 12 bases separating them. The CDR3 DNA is TGTGCCAGCAGTGAACTACCCTTATACAATGAGCAGTTCTTC. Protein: CASSELPLYNEQFF.

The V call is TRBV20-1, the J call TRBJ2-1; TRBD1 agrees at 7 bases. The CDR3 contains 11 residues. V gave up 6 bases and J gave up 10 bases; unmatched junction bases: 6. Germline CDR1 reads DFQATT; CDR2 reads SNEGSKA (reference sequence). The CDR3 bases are TGCAGTGCGAACAGGGGAAGGGAGCAGTTCTTC. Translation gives CSANRGREQFF.

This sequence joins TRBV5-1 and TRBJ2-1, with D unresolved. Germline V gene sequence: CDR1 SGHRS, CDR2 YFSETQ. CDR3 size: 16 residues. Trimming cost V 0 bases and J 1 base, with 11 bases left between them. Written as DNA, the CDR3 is TGCGCCAGCAGCTTGGGAGCCAACCCGTCCTACAATGAGCAGTTCTTC. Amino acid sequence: CASSLGANPSYNEQFF.

CDR3 nucleotides: TGTGCCAGCAGCCGCCCGGGGGGGTCCCTCTACGAGCAGTACTTC. It yields the protein CASSRPGGSLYEQYF. The chain uses TRBV7-6 and TRBJ2-7; 8 bases agree with TRBD2. V was pared by 5 bases and J by 3 bases, with 9 bases of the junction left unmatched. Germline V gene sequence: CDR1 SGHVS, CDR2 FNYEAQ. The CDR3 spans 15 residues. Full variable domain (outside the CDR3, taken from reference TRBV7-6 and TRBJ2-7): GAGVSQSPRYKVTKRGQDVALRCDPISGHVSLYWYRQALGQGPEFLTYFNYEAQQDKSGLPNDRFSAERPEGSISTLTIQRTEQRDSAMYRCASSRPGGSLYEQYFGPGTRLTVT.

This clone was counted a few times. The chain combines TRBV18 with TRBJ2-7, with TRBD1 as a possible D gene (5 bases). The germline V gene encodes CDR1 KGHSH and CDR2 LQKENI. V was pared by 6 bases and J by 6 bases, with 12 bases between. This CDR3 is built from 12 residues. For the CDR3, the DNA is TGTGCCAGCTCGAGCGCAGGGTCCGAGCAGTACTTC. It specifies CASSSAGSEQYF.